This note documents a single T cell receptor (beta chain) sequence. Antigen: not known. Vbeta (60) and Jbeta (13) primers were used in the PCR. Sequenced by immunoSEQ multiplex PCR; TCRdb stores in-frame clones only, minus some. The sample lists fewer than 200,000 clones; over 60% were seen once. These data belong to a study of cytomegalovirus exposure and HLA in healthy donors. About the study: Earlier, 150 million to 200 million T cells were analyzed, and over 95 million unique TCR beta sequences were found among them.

The germline V and J ends were trimmed by 6 bases and 6 bases, with 26 bases remaining between them. The germline CDR1 and CDR2 sequences are SGHAT and FQNNGV. This CDR3 has 17 residues. Study-level results: A link between a missense DCLRE1C variant and TCR beta V- and J-gene trimming emerged from a later analysis.

The sequence came from a girl aged 5 to 17 in good health and CMV-seronegative. Sequences were obtained from PBMCs. The chain joins TRBV11-2 to TRBJ1-1, with a possible D match to TRBD1 (5 bases). CDR3 coding DNA: TGTGCCAGCAGGTGGGGCAGTTGGGGCCCGGAGAGCCCTGAAGCTTTCTTT. Encoded protein: CASRWGSWGPESPEAFF. Using reference TRBV11-2 and TRBJ1-1 for the parts outside the CDR3, the full variable domain is EAGVAQSPRYKIIEKRQSVAFWCNPISGHATLYWYQQILGQGPKLLIQFQNNGVVDDSQLPKDRFSAERLKGVDSTLKIQPAKLEDSAVYLCASRWGSWGPESPEAFFGQGTRLTVV.